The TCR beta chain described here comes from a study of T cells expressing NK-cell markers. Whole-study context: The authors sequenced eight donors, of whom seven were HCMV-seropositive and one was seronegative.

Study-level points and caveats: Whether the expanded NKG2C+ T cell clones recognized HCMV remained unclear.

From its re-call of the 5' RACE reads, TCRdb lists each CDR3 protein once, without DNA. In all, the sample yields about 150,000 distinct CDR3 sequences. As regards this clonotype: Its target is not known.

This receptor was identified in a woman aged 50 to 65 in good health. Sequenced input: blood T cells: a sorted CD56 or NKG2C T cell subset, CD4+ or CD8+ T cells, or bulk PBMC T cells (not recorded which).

CDR3: CASSDDRDSRLLTGELFF. The genes are TRBV6-5 and TRBJ2-2; as DNA is missing, the TRBD2 call by TCRdb cannot be tested. Germline-derived CDR1 and CDR2 are MNHEY and SVGAGI. The CDR3 has 18 residues.